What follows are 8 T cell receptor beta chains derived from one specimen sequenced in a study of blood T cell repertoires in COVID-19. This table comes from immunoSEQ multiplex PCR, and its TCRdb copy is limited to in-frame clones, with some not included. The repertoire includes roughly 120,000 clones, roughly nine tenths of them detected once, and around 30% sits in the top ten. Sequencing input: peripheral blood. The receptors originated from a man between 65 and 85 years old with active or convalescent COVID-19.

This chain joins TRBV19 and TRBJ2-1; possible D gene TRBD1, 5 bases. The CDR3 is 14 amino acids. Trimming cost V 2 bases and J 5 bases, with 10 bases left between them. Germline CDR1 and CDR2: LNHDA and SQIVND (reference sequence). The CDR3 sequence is CASSIQGSHNEQFF. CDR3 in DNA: TGTGCCAGTAGTATACAGGGCTCACACAATGAGCAGTTCTTC.

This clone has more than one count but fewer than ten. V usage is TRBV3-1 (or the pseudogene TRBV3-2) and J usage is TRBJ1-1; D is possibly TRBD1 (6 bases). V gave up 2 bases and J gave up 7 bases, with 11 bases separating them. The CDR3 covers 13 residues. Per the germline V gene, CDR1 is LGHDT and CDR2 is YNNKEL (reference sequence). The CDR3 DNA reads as TGTGCCAGCAGCCAAACCTTAGGGGGTGAAGCTTTCTTT. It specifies CASSQTLGGEAFF.

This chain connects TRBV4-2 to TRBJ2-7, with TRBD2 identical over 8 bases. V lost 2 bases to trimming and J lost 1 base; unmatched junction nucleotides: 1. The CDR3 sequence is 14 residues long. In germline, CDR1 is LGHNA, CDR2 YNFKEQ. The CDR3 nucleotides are TGTGCCAGCAGCCAAAGCGGGAGTTCCTACGAGCAGTACTTC. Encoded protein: CASSQSGSSYEQYF.

As DNA, the CDR3 is TGTGCCAGCAGCCTCCGGGGTGACACTGAAGCTTTCTTT. This sequence encodes CASSLRGDTEAFF. This chain links TRBV7-3 with TRBJ1-1, with D unresolved. Germline V lookup: CDR1 SGHTA, CDR2 FQGTGA. There are 13 residues in the CDR3. Trimming pared 5 bases from V and 3 bases from J, leaving 10 bases between.

The CDR3 protein is CAGRTTGSSEQYF. CDR3 sequence (DNA): TGTGCCGGAAGGACAACCGGGAGCTCCGAGCAGTACTTC. This chain links TRBV5-4 with TRBJ2-7; perhaps TRBD2 as D (6 bases). The CDR3 sequence is 13 residues long. V lost 10 bases, J lost 6 bases, and 20 bases lay in between. The germline CDR1 and CDR2 sequences are SGHNT and YYREEE (reference sequence). Full variable domain (missing parts from reference TRBV5-4 and TRBJ2-7): ETGVTQSPTHLIKTRGQQVTLRCSSQSGHNTVSWYQQALGQGPQFIFQYYREEENGRGNFPPRFSGLQFPNYSSELNVNALELDDSALYLCAGRTTGSSEQYFGPGTRLTVT.

In DNA, the CDR3 is TGCAGCGTTGTAGAACAGGGGTTCGTCTCTCGTCCACAAGAGACCCAGTACTTC. This gives the protein CSVVEQGFVSRPQETQYF. The chain joins TRBV29-1 to TRBJ2-5; 7 bases fit TRBD1. This CDR3 has 18 residues. With V trimmed by 4 bases and J by 2 bases, 19 bases remained unmatched. CDR1 and CDR2 from the germline V gene are SQVTM and ANQGSEA.

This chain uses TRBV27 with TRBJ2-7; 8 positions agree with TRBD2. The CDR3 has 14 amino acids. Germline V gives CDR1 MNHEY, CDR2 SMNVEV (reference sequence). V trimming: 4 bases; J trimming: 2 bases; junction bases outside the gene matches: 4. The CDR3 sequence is CASSSGLGTYEQYF. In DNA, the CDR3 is TGTGCCAGCAGTTCGGGACTAGGGACCTACGAGCAGTACTTC.

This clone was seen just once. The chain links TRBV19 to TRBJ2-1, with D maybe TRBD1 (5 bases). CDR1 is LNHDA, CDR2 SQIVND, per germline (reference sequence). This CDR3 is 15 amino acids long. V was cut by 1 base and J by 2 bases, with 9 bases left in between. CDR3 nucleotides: TGTGCCAGTAGTATAGCAGGGATTACCTACAATGAGCAGTTCTTC. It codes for CASSIAGITYNEQFF.